This is a list of T cell receptor beta chains from one sample in a study of cytomegalovirus exposure and HLA in healthy donors. Assay used: immunoSEQ multiplex PCR; TCRdb lists only in-frame clones, some missing. Among 150,000 to 200,000 clones listed, less than 85% were seen once. The sample consisted of PBMCs. The receptors shown here come from a boy aged 5 to 17 in good health and CMV-seronegative. Each CDR3 is given with its conserved first and last residue. The order of the fields is D gene, clone size, V gene, J gene, CDR3 protein, CDR3 DNA. The D gene is left open where the match is weak. Not every row has a clone size; where given, it reads once, few, many or a size class.

TRBD1,once,TRBV5-6,TRBJ1-5,CASSFSWDRGDQPQHF,TGTGCCAGCAGCTTCTCTTGGGACAGGGGGGATCAGCCCCAGCATTTT
TRBD1,once,TRBV19,TRBJ1-1,CATKTGGQATEAFF,TGTGCCACCAAGACAGGGGGCCAGGCCACTGAAGCTTTCTTT
NA,NA,TRBV5-1,TRBJ2-3,CASSLAKVQATDTQYF,TGCGCCAGCAGCTTGGCGAAGGTGCAGGCGACAGATACGCAGTATTTT
NA,NA,TRBV7-2,TRBJ2-1,CASSPQDEQFF,TGTGCCAGCAGCCCGCAGGATGAGCAGTTCTTC
TRBD1,NA,TRBV7-2,TRBJ1-1,CASSSRQQGLEAFF,TGTGCCAGCAGCTCAAGGCAACAGGGGCTAGAAGCTTTCTTT
NA,NA,TRBV2,TRBJ1-1,CAGVQGKGMNTEAFF,TGTGCCGGGGTACAGGGAAAGGGGATGAACACTGAAGCTTTCTTT
NA,NA,TRBV19,TRBJ2-2,CASSIGSGDTGELFF,TGTGCCAGTAGTATAGGTTCGGGGGACACCGGGGAGCTGTTTTTT
NA,NA,TRBV27,TRBJ2-1,CASSFYRDTQSNEQFF,TGTGCCAGCAGTTTTTACCGGGACACACAAAGCAATGAGCAGTTCTTC
NA,once,TRBV9,TRBJ2-3,CASSVGYSSLTDTQYF,TGTGCCAGCAGCGTAGGCTACAGCTCTCTCACAGATACGCAGTATTTT
NA,NA,TRBV18,TRBJ2-1,CASSHVSRESSYNEQFF,TGTGCCAGCTCACACGTTTCGCGGGAAAGCTCCTACAATGAGCAGTTCTTC
TRBD1,NA,TRBV25-1,TRBJ1-1,CASSDRDRGNTEAFF,TGTGCCAGCAGTGACCGGGACAGGGGGAACACTGAAGCTTTCTTT
NA,few,TRBV27,TRBJ1-6,CASNLWAPMDSPLHF,TGTGCCAGCAATCTCTGGGCCCCAATGGATTCACCCCTCCACTTT
NA,NA,TRBV4-1,TRBJ1-2,CASSLPGRNYGYTF,TGCGCCAGCAGCCTCCCGGGGAGGAACTATGGCTACACCTTC
TRBD1,NA,TRBV6-5,TRBJ1-2,CASTRGQRGYTF,TGTGCCAGCACCAGGGGACAGAGAGGCTACACCTTC
NA,NA,TRBV10-3,TRBJ2-6,CAISDGESGANVLTF,TGTGCCATCAGTGACGGTGAGTCTGGGGCCAACGTCCTGACTTTC
NA,NA,TRBV29-1,TRBJ1-2,CSVDVLQGRYGYTF,TGCAGCGTTGACGTTCTACAGGGAAGGTATGGCTACACCTTC
TRBD2,once,TRBV30,TRBJ2-5,CAWGRGNQETQYF,TGTGCCTGGGGGAGGGGAAACCAAGAGACCCAGTACTTC
NA,NA,TRBV14,TRBJ2-5,CASSQEGRTATRETQYF,TGTGCCAGCAGCCAAGAAGGCCGGACAGCGACTCGGGAGACCCAGTACTTC
TRBD2,NA,TRBV5-3,TRBJ2-5,CARSRPGLANLETQYF,TGTGCCAGAAGCCGACCGGGACTAGCCAACTTAGAGACCCAGTACTTC
NA,NA,TRBV6-1,TRBJ1-1,CASSGRSGLNTEAFF,TGTGCCAGCAGTGGCCGGTCGGGGTTGAACACTGAAGCTTTCTTT
NA,NA,TRBV5-1,TRBJ2-5,CASSHVTGKETQYF,TGCGCCAGCAGCCACGTTACAGGGAAAGAGACCCAGTACTTC
TRBD1,NA,TRBV18,TRBJ2-5,CASSLGTGRKETQYF,TGTGCCAGCTCACTCGGGACAGGCCGTAAAGAGACCCAGTACTTC
TRBD1,few,TRBV6-6,TRBJ2-7,CASSYSATGNEQYF,TGTGCCAGCAGTTACTCCGCGACAGGGAACGAGCAGTACTTC
NA,NA,TRBV5-1,TRBJ1-2,CASSFFMARDSYGYTF,TGCGCCAGCAGCTTTTTTATGGCTCGGGATAGCTATGGCTACACCTTC
TRBD1,NA,TRBV5-1,TRBJ1-6,CASSDGQGSSPLHF,TGCGCCAGCAGTGATGGACAGGGGTCTTCACCCCTCCACTTT
NA,NA,TRBV19,TRBJ2-5,CASSIAGLEKTQYF,TGTGCCAGTAGTATCGCGGGCCTCGAGAAGACCCAGTACTTC
NA,NA,TRBV7-3,TRBJ1-1,CASSLAGGNTEAFF,TGTGCCAGCAGCTTAGCGGGGGGGAACACTGAAGCTTTCTTT
TRBD1,NA,TRBV13,TRBJ1-2,CASSLNEGQGSGGYTF,TGTGCCAGCAGCCTGAACGAGGGACAGGGGTCGGGTGGCTACACCTTC
NA,NA,TRBV30,TRBJ1-5,CAWNSSPNQPQHF,TGTGCCTGGAATAGTAGTCCCAATCAGCCCCAGCATTTT
NA,NA,TRBV6-1,TRBJ1-1,CASSEWGGTEAFF,TGTGCCAGCAGTGAATGGGGAGGGACTGAAGCTTTCTTT
TRBD2,NA,TRBV2,TRBJ2-7,CASSGGLAVFNEQYF,TGTGCCAGCAGTGGGGGACTAGCGGTTTTCAACGAGCAGTACTTC
NA,few,TRBV6-5,TRBJ1-1,CASLTGFLSGQAFF,NA
NA,NA,TRBV6-5,TRBJ2-1,CASSGWFYNEQFF,TGTGCCAGCAGCGGGTGGTTCTACAATGAGCAGTTCTTC
TRBD1,NA,TRBV25-1,TRBJ2-7,CASSGRGTGGSTYYEQYF,TGTGCCAGCAGTGGTCGCGGGACAGGGGGATCAACATACTACGAGCAGTACTTC
TRBD1,NA,TRBV6-1,TRBJ1-2,CASSFTGGSYGYTF,TGTGCCAGCAGTTTTACAGGGGGGAGCTATGGCTACACCTTC
TRBD1,NA,TRBV5-6,TRBJ2-1,CASSTGQGQEQFF,TGTGCCAGCAGCACAGGACAGGGGCAGGAGCAGTTCTTC
TRBD2,NA,TRBV27,TRBJ2-3,CASSIAGRAADTQYF,TGTGCCAGCAGTATAGCGGGCAGGGCAGCAGATACGCAGTATTTT
TRBD1,NA,TRBV6-6,TRBJ2-2,CASSGQGGTGELFF,TGTGCCAGCAGTGGACAGGGGGGGACCGGGGAGCTGTTTTTT
TRBD2,NA,TRBV29-1,TRBJ2-7,CSARERDPSLHYEQYF,TGCAGCGCCCGGGAGCGGGACCCTAGCCTGCACTACGAGCAGTACTTC
NA,NA,TRBV19,TRBJ1-3,CASSILGRTGNTIYF,TGTGCCAGTAGTATTCTGGGGAGAACTGGAAACACCATATATTTT
NA,NA,TRBV7-9,TRBJ1-4,CASSLVGAGNEKLFF,TGTGCCAGCAGCTTAGTGGGGGCTGGTAATGAAAAACTGTTTTTT
NA,NA,TRBV30,TRBJ2-7,CAWSVSSYEQYF,TGTGCCTGGAGTGTAAGTAGTTACGAGCAGTACTTC
NA,NA,TRBV6-5,TRBJ2-3,CASSYGEALSTDTQYF,TGTGCCAGCAGTTACGGAGAGGCGCTCAGCACAGATACGCAGTATTTT
TRBD2,NA,TRBV27,TRBJ2-4,CASSRTQGGSIQYF,TGTGCCAGCAGTCGTACCCAGGGCGGGAGCATTCAGTACTTC
NA,NA,TRBV4-1,TRBJ2-7,CASSQEWDTSSYEQYF,TGCGCCAGCAGCCAGGAGTGGGACACTAGCTCCTACGAGCAGTACTTC
NA,few,TRBV7-6,TRBJ2-7,CASSLYGLATYEQYF,TGTGCCAGCAGCTTATACGGCTTAGCAACCTACGAGCAGTACTTC
TRBD2,NA,TRBV19,TRBJ2-7,CASSVGLAPSYEQYF,TGTGCCAGTAGTGTTGGACTAGCACCCTCCTACGAGCAGTACTTC
NA,NA,TRBV2,TRBJ1-2,CASSLTRLGGYTF,TGTGCCAGCAGTCTGACAAGACTAGGTGGCTACACCTTC
NA,few,TRBV25-1,TRBJ1-1,CASSEYLSAGENTEAFF,TGTGCCAGCAGTGAATATCTTTCTGCAGGGGAGAACACTGAAGCTTTCTTT
NA,NA,TRBV18,TRBJ2-1,CASSPPGTLSSYNEQFF,TGTGCCAGCTCACCACCAGGGACTCTTAGCTCCTACAATGAGCAGTTCTTC
NA,NA,TRBV11-3,TRBJ1-5,CASSLDGGTPNQPQHF,TGTGCCAGCAGCTTAGATGGAGGGACCCCTAATCAGCCCCAGCATTTT